A single sample is the source of the 2 T cell receptor beta chains below, sequenced in a study of cytomegalovirus exposure and HLA in healthy donors. PCR was performed using 60 Vbeta and 13 Jbeta primers. Sequencing used immunoSEQ multiplex PCR; TCRdb keeps in-frame clones, though not all of them. The table shows 200,000 to 250,000 clones, with more than 80% occurring only once. Sequencing was done on a sample of PBMCs. The receptors originated from a man aged 25 to 45 in good health and CMV-seronegative.

This clone occurred once. The chain carries TRBV10-1 and TRBJ2-3, with D tentatively TRBD2 (5 bases). This CDR3 is built from 14 residues. V shed 6 bases and J shed 6 bases, with 16 bases lying between them. CDR1 and CDR2 from the germline V gene are WNHNN and SYGVQD (reference sequence). CDR3 residues: CASSEGNDGDTQYF. In DNA form, the CDR3 reads TGCGCCAGCAGCGAGGGTAACGACGGGGATACGCAGTATTTT.

This rearrangement joins TRBV18 to TRBJ1-6; possibly TRBD1 for D (6 bases). V was cut by 1 base and J by 7 bases, with 11 bases left in between. The CDR3 is made up of 15 amino acids. CDR1 is KGHSH, CDR2 LQKENI, per germline. Here the CDR3 DNA reads TGTGCCAGCTCACCACTACAGGGTAACAATTCACCCCTCCACTTT. As protein: CASSPLQGNNSPLHF.